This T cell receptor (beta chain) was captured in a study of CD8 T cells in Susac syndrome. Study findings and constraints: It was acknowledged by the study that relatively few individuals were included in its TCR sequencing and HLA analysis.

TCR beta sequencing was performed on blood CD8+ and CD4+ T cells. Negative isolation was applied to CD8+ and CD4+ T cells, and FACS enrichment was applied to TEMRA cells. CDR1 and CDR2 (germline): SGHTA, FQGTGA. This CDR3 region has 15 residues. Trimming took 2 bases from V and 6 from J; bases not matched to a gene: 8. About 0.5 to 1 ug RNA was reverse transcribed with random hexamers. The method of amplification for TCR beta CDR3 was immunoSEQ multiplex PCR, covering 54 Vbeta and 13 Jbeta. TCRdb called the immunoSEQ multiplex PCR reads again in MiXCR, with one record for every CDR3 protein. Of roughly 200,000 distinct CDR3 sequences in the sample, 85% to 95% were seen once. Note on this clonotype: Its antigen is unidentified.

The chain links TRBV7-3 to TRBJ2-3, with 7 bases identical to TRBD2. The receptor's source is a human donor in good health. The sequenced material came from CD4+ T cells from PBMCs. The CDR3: CASSLSAGAEDTQYF. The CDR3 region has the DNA TGTGCCAGCAGCTTATCGGCGGGAGCGGAGGATACGCAGTATTTT.